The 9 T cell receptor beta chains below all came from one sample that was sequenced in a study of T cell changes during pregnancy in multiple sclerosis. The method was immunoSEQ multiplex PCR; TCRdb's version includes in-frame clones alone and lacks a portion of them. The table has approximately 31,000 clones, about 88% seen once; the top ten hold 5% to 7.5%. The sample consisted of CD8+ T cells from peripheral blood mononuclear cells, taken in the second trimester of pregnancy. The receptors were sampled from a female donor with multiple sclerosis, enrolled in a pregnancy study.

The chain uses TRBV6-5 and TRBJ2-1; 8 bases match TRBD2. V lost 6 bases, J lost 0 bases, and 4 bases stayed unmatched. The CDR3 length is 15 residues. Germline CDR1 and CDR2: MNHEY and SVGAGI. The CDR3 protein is CASSTGTSSYNEQFF. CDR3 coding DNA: TGTGCCAGCAGCACCGGGACTAGCTCCTACAATGAGCAGTTCTTC.

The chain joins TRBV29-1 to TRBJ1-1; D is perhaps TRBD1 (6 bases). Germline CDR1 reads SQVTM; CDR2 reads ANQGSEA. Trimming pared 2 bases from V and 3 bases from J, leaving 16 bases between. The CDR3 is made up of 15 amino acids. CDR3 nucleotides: TGCAGCGTTGAACCCTCAATCGCAGGGGACACTGAAGCTTTCTTT. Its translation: CSVEPSIAGDTEAFF.

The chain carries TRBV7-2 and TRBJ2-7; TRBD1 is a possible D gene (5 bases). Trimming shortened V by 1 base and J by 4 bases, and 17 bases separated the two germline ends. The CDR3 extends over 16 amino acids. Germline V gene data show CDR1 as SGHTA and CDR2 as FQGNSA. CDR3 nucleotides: TGTGCCAGCAGCTTAGAAGTGGGGCAGGGTGGTTACGAGCAGTACTTC. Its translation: CASSLEVGQGGYEQYF.

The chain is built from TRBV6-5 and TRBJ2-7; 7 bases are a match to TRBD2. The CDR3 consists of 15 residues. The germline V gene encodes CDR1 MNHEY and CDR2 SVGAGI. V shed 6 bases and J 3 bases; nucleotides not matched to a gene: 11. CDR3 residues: CASSPGEGILYEQYF. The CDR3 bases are TGTGCCAGCAGCCCCGGGGAGGGAATTCTCTACGAGCAGTACTTC.

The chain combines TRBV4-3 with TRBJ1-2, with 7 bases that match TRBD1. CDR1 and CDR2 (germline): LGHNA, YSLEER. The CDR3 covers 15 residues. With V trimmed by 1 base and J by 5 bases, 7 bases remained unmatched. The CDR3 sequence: CASSQVRAGGYGYTF. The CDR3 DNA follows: TGCGCCAGCAGCCAAGTCAGGGCAGGGGGGTATGGCTACACCTTC.

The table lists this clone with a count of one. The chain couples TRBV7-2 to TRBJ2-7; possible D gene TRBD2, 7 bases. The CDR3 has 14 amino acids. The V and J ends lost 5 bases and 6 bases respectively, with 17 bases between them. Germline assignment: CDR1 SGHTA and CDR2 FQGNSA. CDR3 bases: TGTGCCAGCAGCCTCCTTGGGGGGGGGCTCGAGCAGTACTTC. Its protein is CASSLLGGGLEQYF.

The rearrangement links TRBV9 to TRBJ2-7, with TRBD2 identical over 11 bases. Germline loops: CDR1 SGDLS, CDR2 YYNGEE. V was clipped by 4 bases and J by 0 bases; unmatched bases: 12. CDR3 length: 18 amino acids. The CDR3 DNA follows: TGTGCCAGCAGCCCCCGCGCCCTGACTAGCGGGAACTCCTACGAGCAGTACTTC. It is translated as CASSPRALTSGNSYEQYF.

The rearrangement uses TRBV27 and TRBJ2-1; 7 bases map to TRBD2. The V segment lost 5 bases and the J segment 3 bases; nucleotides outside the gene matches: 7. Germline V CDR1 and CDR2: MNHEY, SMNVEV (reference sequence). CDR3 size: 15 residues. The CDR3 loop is CASSLGIAGYNEQFF. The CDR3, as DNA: TGTGCCAGCAGTCTCGGGATAGCGGGCTACAATGAGCAGTTCTTC.

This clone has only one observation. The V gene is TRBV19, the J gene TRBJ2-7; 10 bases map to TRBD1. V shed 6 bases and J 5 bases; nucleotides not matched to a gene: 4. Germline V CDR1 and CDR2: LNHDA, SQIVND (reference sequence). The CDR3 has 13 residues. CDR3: CASSKTGGHEQYF. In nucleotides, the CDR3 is TGTGCCAGTAGCAAGACAGGGGGCCACGAGCAGTACTTC.